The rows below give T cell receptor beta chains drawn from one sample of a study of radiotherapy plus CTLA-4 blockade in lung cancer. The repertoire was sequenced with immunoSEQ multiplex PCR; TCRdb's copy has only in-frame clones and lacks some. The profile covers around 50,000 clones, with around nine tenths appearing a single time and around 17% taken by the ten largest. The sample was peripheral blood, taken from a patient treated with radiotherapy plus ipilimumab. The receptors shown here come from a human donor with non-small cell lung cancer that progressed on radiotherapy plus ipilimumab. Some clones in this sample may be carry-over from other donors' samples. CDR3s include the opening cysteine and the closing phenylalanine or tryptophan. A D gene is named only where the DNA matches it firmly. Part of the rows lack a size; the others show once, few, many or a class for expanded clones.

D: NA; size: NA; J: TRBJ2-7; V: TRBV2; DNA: TGTGCCAGCACAGGAGGAGGTCCCTACGAGCAGTACTTC; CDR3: CASTGGGPYEQYF
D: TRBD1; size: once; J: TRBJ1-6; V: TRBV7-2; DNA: TGTGCCAGCAGCAAGCGACAGGGGCGAAATTCACCCCTCCACTTT; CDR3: CASSKRQGRNSPLHF
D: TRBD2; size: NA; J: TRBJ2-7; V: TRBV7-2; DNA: TGTGCCAGCAGCTTAACCCTATCTGGCGGGAGAGACCCCTACGAGCAGTACTTC; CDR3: CASSLTLSGGRDPYEQYF
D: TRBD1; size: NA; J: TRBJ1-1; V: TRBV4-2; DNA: TGTGCCAGCAGCCGAACCCTGGGAACAGGGGACACTGAAGCTTTCTTT; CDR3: CASSRTLGTGDTEAFF
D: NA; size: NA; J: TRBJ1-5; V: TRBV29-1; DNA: TGCAGCGTTGAAACGGGATCCTCGGATCAGCCCCAGCATTTT; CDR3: CSVETGSSDQPQHF
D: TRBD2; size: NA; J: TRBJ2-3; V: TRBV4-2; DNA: TGTGCCAGCAGCCAAGATGAAAACGCAGCGGGGGGGCCGGGTACGCAGTATTTT; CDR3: CASSQDENAAGGPGTQYF
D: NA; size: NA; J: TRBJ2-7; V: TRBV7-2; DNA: TGTGCCAGCAGCCCCGTGGGTAGCAGCTCCTACGAGCAGTACTTC; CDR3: CASSPVGSSSYEQYF
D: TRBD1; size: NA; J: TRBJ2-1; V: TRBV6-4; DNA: TGTGCCAGCAGTGCCGGGACAGGGGGCGATGAGCAGTTCTTC; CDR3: CASSAGTGGDEQFF
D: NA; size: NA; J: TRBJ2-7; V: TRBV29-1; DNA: TGCAGCGTTGTTCCGGCAGAGGGAAATTACGAGCAGTACTTC; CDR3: CSVVPAEGNYEQYF
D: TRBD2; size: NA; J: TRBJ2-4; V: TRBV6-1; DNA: TGTGCCAGCAGTGATATGACTAGCGGGGGTCGAGCCAAAAACATTCAGTACTTC; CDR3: CASSDMTSGGRAKNIQYF
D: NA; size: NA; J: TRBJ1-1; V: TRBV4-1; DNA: TGCGCCAGCAGCCAAGACCCGGGAGTAAGGACTGAAGCTTTCTTT; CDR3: CASSQDPGVRTEAFF
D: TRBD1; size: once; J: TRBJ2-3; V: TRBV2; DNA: TGTGCCAGCAGGGCAGGGGGCCGGACAGATACGCAGTATTTT; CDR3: CASRAGGRTDTQYF
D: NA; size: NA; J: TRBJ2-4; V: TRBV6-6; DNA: TGTGCCAGCGTTGGGGACTTGAACATTCAGTACTTC; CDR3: CASVGDLNIQYF
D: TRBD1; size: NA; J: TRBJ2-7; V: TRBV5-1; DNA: TGCGCCAGCCGACAGGGGACTCTTACAGATCCCTACGAGCAGTACTTC; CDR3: CASRQGTLTDPYEQYF
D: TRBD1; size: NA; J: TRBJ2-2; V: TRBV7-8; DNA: TGTGCCAGCAGCCTGAGACAGGGGCATGGGGGCACCGGGGAGCTGTTTTTT; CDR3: CASSLRQGHGGTGELFF
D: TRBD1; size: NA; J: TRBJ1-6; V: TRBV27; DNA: TGTGCCAGCAGTGTCGGGACAGCTAATTCACCCCTCCACTTT; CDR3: CASSVGTANSPLHF
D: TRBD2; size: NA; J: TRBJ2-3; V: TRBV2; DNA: TGTGCCAGCAGTGAGCGGGGGGTCGGCACAGATACGCAGTATTTT; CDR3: CASSERGVGTDTQYF
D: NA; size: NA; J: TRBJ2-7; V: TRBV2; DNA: TGTGCCAGTAACCGGGTCTTCTCCTACGAGCAGTACTTC; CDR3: CASNRVFSYEQYF
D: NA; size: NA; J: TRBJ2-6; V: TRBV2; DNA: TGTGCCAGCACCCCGCGCTCTGGGGCCAACGTCCTGACCTTC; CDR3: CASTPRSGANVLTF
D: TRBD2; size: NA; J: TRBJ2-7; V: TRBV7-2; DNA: TGTGCCAGCGAGTCGGGGGGTGTCGAGCAGTACTTC; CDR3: CASESGGVEQYF
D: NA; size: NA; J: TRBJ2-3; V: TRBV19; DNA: TGTGCCAGTAGTATCAAAACTAGCACAGATACGCAGTATTTT; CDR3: CASSIKTSTDTQYF
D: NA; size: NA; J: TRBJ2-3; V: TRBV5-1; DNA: TGCGCCAGCAGCTTGGCCGTGGGGGCCCGCACAGATACGCAGTATTTT; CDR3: CASSLAVGARTDTQYF
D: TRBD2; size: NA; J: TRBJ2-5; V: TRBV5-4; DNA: TGTGCCAGCAGCAGCGGGATGCAAGAGACCCAGTACTTC; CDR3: CASSSGMQETQYF
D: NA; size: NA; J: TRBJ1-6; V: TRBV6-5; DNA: TGTGCCAGCAGTGCGGGACCATATAATTCACCCCTCCACTTT; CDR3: CASSAGPYNSPLHF
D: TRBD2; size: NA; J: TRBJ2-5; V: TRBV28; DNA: TGTGCCAGCAGTCTTTTGACTAGCCCAAAAAGGGAGACCCAGTACTTC; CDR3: CASSLLTSPKRETQYF
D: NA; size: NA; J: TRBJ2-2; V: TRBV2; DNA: TGTGCCAGCAAAGGCAGCGCGAACACCGGGGAGCTGTTTTTT; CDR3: CASKGSANTGELFF
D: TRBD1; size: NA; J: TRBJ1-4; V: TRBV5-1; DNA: TGCGCCAGCAGCCCCAGGGGGCTGGATAATGAAAAACTGTTTTTT; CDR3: CASSPRGLDNEKLFF
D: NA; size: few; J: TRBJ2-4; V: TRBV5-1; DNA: TGCGCCAGCAGCTTGGGGGCGAGCAACATTCAGTACTTC; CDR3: CASSLGASNIQYF
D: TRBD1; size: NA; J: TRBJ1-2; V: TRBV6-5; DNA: TGTGCCAGCAGTACAGGGGTCACCAACTATGGCTACACCTTC; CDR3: CASSTGVTNYGYTF
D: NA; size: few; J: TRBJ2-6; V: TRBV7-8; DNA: TGTGCCAGCAGCTTTACATACAACGTCCTGACTTTC; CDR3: CASSFTYNVLTF
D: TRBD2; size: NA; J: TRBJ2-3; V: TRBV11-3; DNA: TGTGCCAGCAGCTTAGATTCCGGGGGGGTCGCAGATACGCAGTATTTT; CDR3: CASSLDSGGVADTQYF
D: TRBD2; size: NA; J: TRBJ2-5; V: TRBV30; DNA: TGTGCCTGGAGTGTCCTAGCGGGAGTTCGAGAGACCCAGTACTTC; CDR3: CAWSVLAGVRETQYF
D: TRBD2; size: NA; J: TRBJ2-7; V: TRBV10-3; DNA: TGTGCCATCAGTCGTAGCGGGGGGGACTACGAGCAGTACTTC; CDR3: CAISRSGGDYEQYF
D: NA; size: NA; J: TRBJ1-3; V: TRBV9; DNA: TGTGCCAGCAGCCGACAGGTCCCTAATAACTCTGGAAACACCATATATTTT; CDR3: CASSRQVPNNSGNTIYF
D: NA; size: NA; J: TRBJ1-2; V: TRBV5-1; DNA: TGCGCCAGCAGCTTGGACGGGGAGGGCTGGGGCTACACCTTC; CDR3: CASSLDGEGWGYTF
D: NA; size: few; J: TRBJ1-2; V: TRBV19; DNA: TGTGCCAGTAGGAATCGAGCGGGCTACACCTTC; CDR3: CASRNRAGYTF
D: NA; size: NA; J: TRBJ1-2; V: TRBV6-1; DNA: TGTGCCAGCAGTGAAAGGCAGGGTGGCTATGGCTACACCTTC; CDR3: CASSERQGGYGYTF
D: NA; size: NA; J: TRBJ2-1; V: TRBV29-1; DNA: TGCAGCGTTGGGACAGCCTGGGATGAGCAGTTCTTC; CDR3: CSVGTAWDEQFF
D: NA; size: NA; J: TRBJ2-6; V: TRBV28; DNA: TGTGCCAGCAGTCCTGCGTTTCCAGGGGCCAACGTCCTGACTTTC; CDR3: CASSPAFPGANVLTF
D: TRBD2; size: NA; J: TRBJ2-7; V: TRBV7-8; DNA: TGTGCCAGCAGCTTAAGAATTAGCGGGAGTCTCGAGCAGTACTTC; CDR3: CASSLRISGSLEQYF
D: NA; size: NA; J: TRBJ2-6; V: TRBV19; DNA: TGTGCCAGTACCCAGGATCCTGGGGCCAACGTCCTGACTTTC; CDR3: CASTQDPGANVLTF
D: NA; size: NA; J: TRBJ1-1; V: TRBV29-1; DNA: TGCAGCGTTGAAGGGGCTCTTGGGACTGAAGCTTTCTTT; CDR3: CSVEGALGTEAFF
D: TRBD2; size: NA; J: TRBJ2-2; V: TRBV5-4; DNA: TGTGCCAGCAGTACTAGCGGGAGTTATAGCGGGGAGCTGTTTTTT; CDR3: CASSTSGSYSGELFF
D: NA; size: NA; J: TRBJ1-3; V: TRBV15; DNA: TGTGCCACCAGCAGAGATAAGCTCTCTGGAAACACCATATATTTT; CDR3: CATSRDKLSGNTIYF
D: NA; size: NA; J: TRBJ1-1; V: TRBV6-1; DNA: TGTGCCAGCAGCAGACATAACACTGAAGCTTTCTTT; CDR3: CASSRHNTEAFF
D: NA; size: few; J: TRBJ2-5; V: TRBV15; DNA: TGTGCCACCAGCAGAGTTGGGGTAACGCGGGCGGGAGAGACCCAGTACTTC; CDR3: CATSRVGVTRAGETQYF
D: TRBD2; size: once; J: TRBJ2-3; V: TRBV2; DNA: TGTGCCAGCAGTGATGGGACTAGCTTAGATACGCAGTATTTT; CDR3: CASSDGTSLDTQYF
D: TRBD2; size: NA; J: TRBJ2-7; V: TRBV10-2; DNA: TGCGCCAGCAGCGCTCGGACTAGCGGGAGTTACGAGCAGTACTTC; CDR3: CASSARTSGSYEQYF
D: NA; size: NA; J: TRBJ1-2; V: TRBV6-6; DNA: TGTGCCAGCAGCCGGTTGACCTCCGGGGGTAGCAGCTACACCTTC; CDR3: CASSRLTSGGSSYTF
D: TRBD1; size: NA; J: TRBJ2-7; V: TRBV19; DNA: TGTGCCAGTAAAAGTGGGACAGGGGTTTACGAGCAGTACTTC; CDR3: CASKSGTGVYEQYF